Listed below are T cell receptor beta chains from one sample, sequenced in a study of early T cells in non-severe SARS-CoV-2 infection. From the 5' RACE reads, TCRdb called clonotypes with MiXCR, one entry per CDR3 protein. The sample consists of 50,000 to 60,000 distinct CDR3 sequences, around 6.6% of them appearing once. The sequenced sample was whole blood, obtained at baseline. The receptors shown here come from an adult who was a healthcare worker with PCR-confirmed SARS-CoV-2 infection or an uninfected control (not recorded which). The CDR3 runs from the conserved cysteine through the conserved F or W.

V gene: TRBV11-2
J gene: TRBJ1-1
CDR3 protein: CASSLVGTEAFF

V gene: TRBV5-1
J gene: TRBJ2-2
CDR3 protein: CASSRGHLTGELFF

V gene: TRBV6-6
J gene: TRBJ2-7
CDR3 protein: CASSYSGQSYEQYF

V gene: TRBV20-1
J gene: TRBJ2-5
CDR3 protein: CSARISGGRETQYF

V gene: TRBV4-2
J gene: TRBJ2-5
CDR3 protein: CASSQDRVETQYF

V gene: TRBV6-5
J gene: TRBJ1-5
CDR3 protein: CASRYRTGGQPQHF

V gene: TRBV12-3/TRBV12-4
J gene: TRBJ2-3
CDR3 protein: CASSQWRGGGTDTQYF

V gene: TRBV7-2
J gene: TRBJ2-3
CDR3 protein: CASSYIGTPEVDTQYF

V gene: TRBV20-1
J gene: TRBJ2-3
CDR3 protein: CSAEWTSSDTQYF

V gene: TRBV5-4
J gene: TRBJ2-3
CDR3 protein: CASSPTSPASTDTQYF

V gene: TRBV4-2
J gene: TRBJ2-1
CDR3 protein: CASSQEGTSPSNEQFF

V gene: TRBV27
J gene: TRBJ1-1
CDR3 protein: CASSAQGGIWAMNTEAFF

V gene: TRBV19
J gene: TRBJ2-2
CDR3 protein: CASGTEAGGRGELFF

V gene: TRBV29-1
J gene: TRBJ1-2
CDR3 protein: CSVEDGQVEGYGYTF

V gene: TRBV5-1
J gene: TRBJ1-2
CDR3 protein: CASSLTDPGGYTF

V gene: TRBV12-3/TRBV12-4
J gene: TRBJ1-1
CDR3 protein: CASSFVQPNTEAFF

V gene: TRBV20-1
J gene: TRBJ2-7
CDR3 protein: CSARDPRLAGFDEQYF

V gene: TRBV6-5
J gene: TRBJ2-1
CDR3 protein: CASRGLAGYNEQFF

V gene: TRBV20-1
J gene: TRBJ2-5
CDR3 protein: CSAPRGTSAQETQYF

V gene: TRBV29-1
J gene: TRBJ2-5
CDR3 protein: CSLETSGETQYF

V gene: TRBV10-3
J gene: TRBJ2-5
CDR3 protein: CAISGDSQETQYF

V gene: TRBV7-8
J gene: TRBJ1-3
CDR3 protein: CASSPTSGNTIYF

V gene: TRBV28
J gene: TRBJ1-1
CDR3 protein: CASSLEGGTEAFF

V gene: TRBV7-8
J gene: TRBJ1-5
CDR3 protein: CASSLDGQGAYQPQHF

V gene: TRBV29-1
J gene: TRBJ2-5
CDR3 protein: CSVLSGPAQYF

V gene: TRBV6-1
J gene: TRBJ2-3
CDR3 protein: CASSEAWGYADTQYF

V gene: TRBV27
J gene: TRBJ2-7
CDR3 protein: CASSGGRGRIYEQYF

V gene: TRBV7-2
J gene: TRBJ2-6
CDR3 protein: CASSHNSGANVLTF

V gene: TRBV25-1
J gene: TRBJ2-1
CDR3 protein: CASSEWRGSYNEQFF

V gene: TRBV18
J gene: TRBJ1-1
CDR3 protein: CASSLMDRDVAFF

V gene: TRBV12-3/TRBV12-4
J gene: TRBJ1-1
CDR3 protein: CASSLGGAEAFF

V gene: TRBV7-2
J gene: TRBJ2-1
CDR3 protein: CASSLFGGTNEQFF